The present T cell receptor (beta chain) was sequenced within a study of T-cell reconstitution after alpha-beta-depleted transplantation in children. Preparation of the TCRbeta library involved a method that used unique molecular identifiers. TCRdb reprocessed the PCR reads with MiXCR, giving one entry per CDR3 protein. The sample includes almost 600,000 distinct CDR3 sequences, about a quarter of them seen just once. This clonotype was picked up many times. Germline CDR1 is MDHEN and CDR2 is SYDVKM. The V segment lost 6 bases and the J segment 0 bases; nucleotides outside the gene matches: 9. The CDR3 sequence is 16 residues long.

The V call is TRBV28, the J call TRBJ2-3; 7 bases agree with TRBD2. The sequence was obtained from a boy younger than two with Wiskott-Aldrich syndrome, due to receive a stem cell transplant. The sample consisted of PBMCs, taken before TCRalphabeta/CD19-depleted stem cell transplant. The CDR3 sequence: CASSPELASSTDTQYF. The CDR3 nucleotides are TGTGCCAGCAGCCCCGAACTAGCGTCTAGCACAGATACGCAGTATTTT. Complete variable domain (other parts from reference TRBV28 and TRBJ2-3): DVKVTQSSRYLVKRTGEKVFLECVQDMDHENMFWYRQDPGLGLRLIYFSYDVKMKEKGDIPEGYSVSREKKERFSLILESASTNQTSMYLCASSPELASSTDTQYFGPGTRLTVL.